Included here is one T cell receptor beta chain sequence, with context. The data are from a study of T cell changes during pregnancy in multiple sclerosis. The assay was immunoSEQ multiplex PCR, and TCRdb's table has in-frame clones only and misses some. The data hold about 62,000 clones, with 89% observed a single time. Germline V lookup: CDR1 KGHSH, CDR2 LQKENI. CDR3 length: 15 residues. V was clipped by 3 bases and J by 0 bases, with 9 bases between them. Material: peripheral blood, obtained in the first trimester of pregnancy. The sequence was collected from a female donor with multiple sclerosis, enrolled in a pregnancy study. This chain links TRBV18 with TRBJ2-1, with D tentatively TRBD2 (5 bases). The CDR3 reads CASSPLEGSYNEQFF. The CDR3 bases are TGTGCCAGCTCACCCCTTGAGGGCTCCTACAATGAGCAGTTCTTC. The complete variable domain, with remaining parts taken from reference TRBV18 and TRBJ2-1, reads NAGVMQNPRHLVRRRGQEARLRCSPMKGHSHVYWYRQLPEEGLKFMVYLQKENIIDESGMPKERFSAEFPKEGPSILRIQQVVRGDSAAYFCASSPLEGSYNEQFFGPGTRLTVL.